This TCR beta chain was profiled in a study of long-term antiretroviral therapy in people with HIV. Study-wide findings and caveats: The range of CDR3 lengths in HIV repertoires proved narrower than that found in controls. Post-treatment diversity went higher with ART but stayed below transplant donor controls. Researchers lacked any data on ART adherence, viral resistance or therapy changes.

Survey-level immunoSEQ v3.0 assays were run. TCRdb's table, derived via immunoSEQ multiplex PCR, lists solely in-frame clones and lacks some. The sample records over 20,000 clones, around four fifths being singletons. This CDR3 region has 17 residues. The V end was cut by 0 bases, the J end by 0 bases, with 10 bases between. Germline assignment: CDR1 SGHRS and CDR2 YFSETQ. Every donor contributed at least one pre-ART and at least two post-ART PBMC samples. As for this clone: Antigen unknown.

This sequence originates from a man in his late teens or twenties with HIV. The rearrangement uses TRBV5-1 and TRBJ1-6; no clear D. This sample comprised unsorted PBMCs, obtained 3 years after starting antiretroviral therapy. CDR3 in amino acids: CASSLGPDFSYNSPLHF. The CDR3 bases are TGCGCCAGCAGCTTGGGCCCGGACTTCTCCTATAATTCACCCCTCCACTTT.